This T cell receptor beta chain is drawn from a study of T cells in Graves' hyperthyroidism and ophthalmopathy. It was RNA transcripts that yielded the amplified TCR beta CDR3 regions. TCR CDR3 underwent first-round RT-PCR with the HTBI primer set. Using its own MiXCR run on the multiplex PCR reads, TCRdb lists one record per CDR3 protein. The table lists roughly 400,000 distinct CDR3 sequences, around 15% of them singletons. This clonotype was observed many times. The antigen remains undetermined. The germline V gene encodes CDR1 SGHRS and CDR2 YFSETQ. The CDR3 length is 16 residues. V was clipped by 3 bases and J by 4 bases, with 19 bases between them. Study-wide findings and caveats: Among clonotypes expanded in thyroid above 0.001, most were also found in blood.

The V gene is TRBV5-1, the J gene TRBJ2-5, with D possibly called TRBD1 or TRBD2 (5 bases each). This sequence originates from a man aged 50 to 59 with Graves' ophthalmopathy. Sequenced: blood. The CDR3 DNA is TGCGCCAGCAGCTCGGGACGCGGGCGGGCTATAGAGACCCAGTACTTC. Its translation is CASSSGRGRAIETQYF.